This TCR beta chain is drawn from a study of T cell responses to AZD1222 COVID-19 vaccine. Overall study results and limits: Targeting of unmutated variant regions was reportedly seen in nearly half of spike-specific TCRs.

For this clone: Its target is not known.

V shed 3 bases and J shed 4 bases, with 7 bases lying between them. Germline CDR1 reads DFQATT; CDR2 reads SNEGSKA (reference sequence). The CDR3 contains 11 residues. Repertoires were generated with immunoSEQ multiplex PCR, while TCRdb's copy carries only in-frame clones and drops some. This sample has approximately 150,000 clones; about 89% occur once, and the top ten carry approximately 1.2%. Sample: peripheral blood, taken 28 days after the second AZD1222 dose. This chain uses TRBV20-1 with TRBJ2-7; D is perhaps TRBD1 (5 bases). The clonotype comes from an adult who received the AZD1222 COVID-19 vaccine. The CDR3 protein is CSARTEYEQYF. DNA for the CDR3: TGCAGTGCTAGGACAGAATACGAGCAGTACTTC.